Each of the 29 T cell receptor beta chains below was sequenced from the same sample in a study of long-term antiretroviral therapy in people with HIV. Sequencing used immunoSEQ v3.0 at survey level. Sequencing was performed with immunoSEQ multiplex PCR; in TCRdb, only in-frame clones are kept and a portion is missing. In the table there are fewer than 25,000 clones, around 81% of which are singletons. The sample was unsorted PBMCs, taken at the start of antiretroviral therapy, before treatment. The source of these receptors is a woman younger than 30 with HIV.

In nucleotides, the CDR3 is TGTGCCAGCAGTTTACTCTCAGCGGGGGTTTCCTACGAGCAGTACTTC. Translating gives CASSLLSAGVSYEQYF. The chain is built from TRBV27 and TRBJ2-7; TRBD2 agrees at 8 bases. Trimming removed 2 bases from V and 1 base from J; junction bases left unmatched: 7. The length of the CDR3 is 16 residues. CDR1 and CDR2 from the germline V gene are MNHEY and SMNVEV (reference sequence).

CDR3 DNA sequence: TGTGCCAGCAGTAAACAGGACACCGGGGAGCTGTTTTTT. Encoded protein: CASSKQDTGELFF. The chain recombines TRBV28 with TRBJ2-2, with a possible D match to TRBD1 (5 bases). CDR3 length: 13 amino acids. Trimming pared 5 bases from V and 3 bases from J, leaving 7 bases between. Germline assignment: CDR1 MDHEN and CDR2 SYDVKM.

The chain has TRBV5-6 and TRBJ2-2; D call uncertain. The CDR3 loop spans 14 amino acids. V shed 0 bases and J shed 7 bases, with 10 bases lying between them. Germline lookup yields CDR1 SGHDT and CDR2 YYEEEE. As DNA, the CDR3 is TGTGCCAGCAGCTTGGACGGGCCGGGCGGGGAGCTGTTTTTT. The encoded protein is CASSLDGPGGELFF. Drawing the rest from reference TRBV5-6 and TRBJ2-2, the complete variable domain is DAGVTQSPTHLIKTRGQQVTLRCSPKSGHDTVSWYQQALGQGPQFIFQYYEEEERQRGNFPDRFSGHQFPNYSSELNVNALLLGDSALYLCASSLDGPGGELFFGEGSRLTVL.

This clone is a singleton in its sample. V gene TRBV7-8 combines with J gene TRBJ1-6, with no clear D. The CDR3 runs to 16 residues. CDR1 is SGHVS, CDR2 FQNEAQ, per germline. V gave up 1 base and J gave up 1 base, with 8 bases separating them. CDR3 nucleotides: TGTGCCAGCAGCTTAGGTGGGGTGTCCTATAATTCACCCCTCCACTTT. This codes for CASSLGGVSYNSPLHF.

The V and J genes are TRBV20-1 and TRBJ2-1; D is unresolved. CDR3 length equals 11 residues. Trimming took 4 bases from V and 9 from J, leaving 10 bases between them. Germline V gene lookup returns CDR1 DFQATT and CDR2 SNEGSKA (reference sequence). Here the CDR3 reads CSATLVSEQFF. The CDR3 DNA is TGCAGTGCTACCCTAGTTAGTGAGCAGTTCTTC.

This clone was seen only a few times. This chain uses TRBV6-1 with TRBJ1-2; the match to TRBD1 covers 9 bases. Germline CDR1 MNHNS, CDR2 SASEGT. Germline trimming cut 5 bases from V and 6 bases from J; bases unmatched to any gene: 7. This CDR3 spans 14 amino acids. The DNA for the CDR3 is TGTGCCAGCAGTTCGCTCGGGACAGGGCATGGCTACACCTTC. The encoded protein is CASSSLGTGHGYTF.

V usage is TRBV13 and J usage is TRBJ2-2; D possibly uses TRBD1 or TRBD2 (5 bases each). Trimming removed 5 bases at V and 6 bases at J, with 13 bases between. There are 14 residues in the CDR3. CDR1 PRHDT and CDR2 FYEKMQ come from the germline V gene (reference sequence). The CDR3 nucleotides are TGTGCCAGCAGCCAACGGGGCCGGCCCGGGGAGCTGTTTTTT. Protein sequence: CASSQRGRPGELFF.

This clone was seen only once. V and J are TRBV28 and TRBJ2-5; tentative D call: TRBD1 (6 bases). V was trimmed by 3 bases and J by 7 bases, leaving 6 bases between them. CDR1 is MDHEN and CDR2 is SYDVKM in the germline V gene. The CDR3 totals 11 residues. CDR3 residues: CASSLGATQYF. In DNA, the CDR3 is TGTGCCAGCAGTTTGGGGGCGACCCAGTACTTC.

The V call is TRBV10-3, the J call TRBJ2-1; 9 nucleotides line up with TRBD2. The CDR3 spans 17 residues. Per the germline V gene, CDR1 is ENHRY and CDR2 is SYGVKD. The junction had 6 bases not matched to a gene; V was cut back by 0 bases and J by 3 bases. CDR3 nucleotide sequence: TGTGCCATCAGTGAGTCGAGGGCTAGCGGGGACTACAATGAGCAGTTCTTC. This gives the protein CAISESRASGDYNEQFF.

This clone was detected once. In nucleotides, the CDR3 is TGTGCCAGCAGCTTTAGCCCGGCAGAGCAGTTCTTC. It yields the protein CASSFSPAEQFF. The chain combines TRBV7-2 with TRBJ2-1; D is uncertain. V was pared by 3 bases and J by 10 bases, with 10 bases between. The germline CDR1 and CDR2 sequences are SGHTA and FQGNSA. This CDR3 contains 12 residues.

This rearrangement joins TRBV13 to TRBJ2-7; possible D gene TRBD2, 6 bases. Trimming pared 3 bases from V and 4 bases from J, leaving 19 bases between. The CDR3 has 16 residues. Germline lookup yields CDR1 PRHDT and CDR2 FYEKMQ (reference sequence). The CDR3 DNA is TGTGCCAGCAGCTTTTTTGGCGCGGGGACGCTTTACGAGCAGTACTTC. This encodes CASSFFGAGTLYEQYF.

This chain connects TRBV9 to TRBJ1-5; weak D call: TRBD1 (6 bases). Germline assignment: CDR1 SGDLS and CDR2 YYNGEE. V was shortened by 3 bases and J by 7 bases, with 14 bases between the two germline ends. This CDR3 is 14 amino acids long. CDR3 nucleotide sequence: TGTGCCAGCAGCGAGGGGGACCCAGGGCAGCCCCAGCATTTT. As protein: CASSEGDPGQPQHF.

The rearrangement joins TRBV27 to TRBJ1-5, with unresolved D. Trimming pared 4 bases from V and 10 bases from J, leaving 11 bases between. This CDR3 region has 12 residues. The germline V gene encodes CDR1 MNHEY and CDR2 SMNVEV (reference sequence). Here the CDR3 reads CASSSRMGPQHF. The CDR3 DNA is TGTGCCAGCAGTTCTCGCATGGGACCCCAGCATTTT.

The rearrangement links TRBV6-1 to TRBJ2-5; either TRBD1 or TRBD2 may supply D (5 bases each). Germline-derived CDR1 and CDR2 are MNHNS and SASEGT. The CDR3 is made up of 14 amino acids. Trimming took off 0 bases at V and 0 bases at J, with 5 bases between the two ends. The CDR3 DNA reads TGTGCCAGCAGTGAAGCGGGACACCAAGAGACCCAGTACTTC. Protein: CASSEAGHQETQYF.

This clone was found once. This chain links TRBV19 with TRBJ1-4, with no clear D. The V end lost 3 bases, the J end lost 7 bases, and 12 bases lay between the germline ends. The CDR3 is 14 residues long. The V gene's germline CDR1 is LNHDA and CDR2 SQIVND (reference sequence). The CDR3 sequence: CASSIGTASEKLFF. The CDR3 nucleotides are TGTGCCAGTAGTATTGGAACAGCTTCTGAAAAACTGTTTTTT.

This CDR3 reads CASSRTGETQYF. As DNA, the CDR3 is TGTGCCAGCAGCAGGACAGGGGAGACCCAGTACTTC. This sequence joins TRBV9 and TRBJ2-5; 8 bases fit TRBD1. V lost 4 bases to trimming and J lost 5 bases; unmatched junction nucleotides: 1. Per germline, CDR1 SGDLS and CDR2 YYNGEE. This CDR3 is built from 12 residues.

This clone showed up just once. The chain uses TRBV27 and TRBJ2-7, with 10 nucleotides matching TRBD1. CDR1 MNHEY and CDR2 SMNVEV come from the germline V gene (reference sequence). With 10 bases clipped from V and 3 bases from J, the junction kept 3 bases outside the gene matches. The CDR3 loop spans 12 amino acids. The CDR3 region is CATGTGVYEQYF. For the CDR3, the DNA is TGTGCCACCGGGACAGGGGTCTACGAGCAGTACTTC.

The V gene is TRBV7-9, the J gene TRBJ1-1; D possibly corresponds to TRBD1 (5 bases). V dropped 1 base and J dropped 5 bases, with 11 bases sitting between them. The CDR3 totals 14 residues. Germline V gene data show CDR1 as SEHNR and CDR2 as FQNEAQ (reference sequence). The CDR3 DNA reads as TGTGCCAGCAGCTTAGGGGGGAGGAGGACTGAAGCTTTCTTT. Translated, it gives CASSLGGRRTEAFF.

The chain employs TRBV5-1 and TRBJ1-3, with a possible D match to TRBD1 (5 bases). CDR3 size: 15 residues. CDR1 and CDR2 from the germline V gene are SGHRS and YFSETQ. Trimming removed 4 bases from V and 0 bases from J, with 11 bases in between. This chain's CDR3 is CASSRVGDSGNTIYF. The CDR3 DNA sequence: TGCGCCAGCAGCCGGGTAGGGGACTCTGGAAACACCATATATTTT.

The V call is TRBV6-6, the J call TRBJ1-3; a possible D gene is TRBD1 (5 bases). With 7 bases removed from V and 9 bases from J, the gap between germline ends came to 10 bases. There are 11 residues in the CDR3. Looked up from germline, CDR1 is MNHNY and CDR2 is SVGAGI (reference sequence). Written as DNA, the CDR3 is TGTGCCAGCACCAGTGGGGGCACCATATATTTT. Translation gives CASTSGGTIYF.

This clone ranks as medium-sized (0.01 to 0.1%). The chain is built from TRBV13 and TRBJ1-5, with D possibly TRBD1 on 6 matching bases. CDR3 length: 14 residues. Trimming pared 4 bases from V and 2 bases from J, leaving 9 bases between. CDR1 is PRHDT and CDR2 is FYEKMQ in the germline V gene (reference sequence). The CDR3 DNA reads TGTGCCAGCAGCTCACAGGGCGGCAATCAGCCCCAGCATTTT. This sequence encodes CASSSQGGNQPQHF.

This chain links TRBV7-9 with TRBJ1-4; D is perhaps TRBD1 (5 bases). Per germline, CDR1 SEHNR and CDR2 FQNEAQ (reference sequence). The V end lost 2 bases, the J end lost 0 bases, and 7 bases lay between the germline ends. CDR3 size: 15 residues. The CDR3 region has the DNA TGTGCCAGCAGCTTATCGACAGCAACTAATGAAAAACTGTTTTTT. The encoded protein is CASSLSTATNEKLFF.

The DNA of the CDR3 is TGTGCCAGCAGCCAAGGACAGCGCACAGATACGCAGTATTTT. Translating it yields CASSQGQRTDTQYF. V usage is TRBV11-1 and J usage is TRBJ2-3; a weak D match, TRBD1 (6 bases). The CDR3 length is 14 residues. Germline V gives CDR1 SGHAT, CDR2 FQDESV (reference sequence). V was shortened by 5 bases and J by 1 base, with 10 bases between the two germline ends.

The chain combines TRBV6-1 with TRBJ1-1; D remains ambiguous. This CDR3 comprises 11 residues. CDR1 is MNHNS, CDR2 SASEGT, per germline. Trimming took 4 bases from V and 7 from J, leaving 7 bases between them. The DNA for the CDR3 is TGTGCCAGCAGTGCGGAGAGTGAAGCTTTCTTT. As protein: CASSAESEAFF.

The chain is built from TRBV10-3 and TRBJ2-1; D unresolved. V was clipped by 5 bases and J by 4 bases, with 3 bases between them. The CDR3 totals 11 residues. Germline V lookup: CDR1 ENHRY, CDR2 SYGVKD. CDR3 in amino acids: CAISIYNEQFF. The CDR3 DNA sequence: TGTGCCATCAGTATTTACAATGAGCAGTTCTTC.

This clone was counted a single time. V gene TRBV29-1 combines with J gene TRBJ2-7, with 8 bases lining up with TRBD2. J was trimmed by 6 bases and V by 2 bases; bases with no gene match: 6. The CDR3 contains 13 residues. CDR1 and CDR2 from the germline V gene are SQVTM and ANQGSEA. The CDR3 spells CSVEIQAGGEQYF. CDR3 sequence (DNA): TGCAGCGTTGAAATCCAGGCGGGGGGCGAGCAGTACTTC.

The chain links TRBV6-1 to TRBJ1-2, with D possibly TRBD1 on 6 matching bases. V lost 1 base, J lost 8 bases, and 11 bases lay in between. This CDR3 is built from 13 residues. Germline V gene data show CDR1 as MNHNS and CDR2 as SASEGT. CDR3 in amino acids: CASSEGHREGYTF. The CDR3 nucleotides read TGTGCCAGCAGTGAAGGTCACAGGGAGGGCTACACCTTC.

The chain has TRBV7-8 and TRBJ2-7; 8 nucleotides line up with TRBD1. Germline loops: CDR1 SGHVS, CDR2 FQNEAQ. CDR3 length equals 14 residues. With V trimmed by 5 bases and J by 4 bases, 7 bases remained unmatched. In DNA form, the CDR3 reads TGTGCCAGCAGCACCCGGGACAGGCTATACGAGCAGTACTTC. Translating gives CASSTRDRLYEQYF.

In DNA form, the CDR3 reads TGTGCCAGTGTCCAAGCGGGGGCCAACACCGGGGAGCTGTTTTTT. It is translated as CASVQAGANTGELFF. The chain combines TRBV19 with TRBJ2-2; 8 bases line up with TRBD2. Unmatched junction bases numbered 7, after V lost 8 bases and J lost 2 bases. The CDR3 loop spans 15 amino acids. CDR1 and CDR2 (germline): LNHDA, SQIVND (reference sequence).